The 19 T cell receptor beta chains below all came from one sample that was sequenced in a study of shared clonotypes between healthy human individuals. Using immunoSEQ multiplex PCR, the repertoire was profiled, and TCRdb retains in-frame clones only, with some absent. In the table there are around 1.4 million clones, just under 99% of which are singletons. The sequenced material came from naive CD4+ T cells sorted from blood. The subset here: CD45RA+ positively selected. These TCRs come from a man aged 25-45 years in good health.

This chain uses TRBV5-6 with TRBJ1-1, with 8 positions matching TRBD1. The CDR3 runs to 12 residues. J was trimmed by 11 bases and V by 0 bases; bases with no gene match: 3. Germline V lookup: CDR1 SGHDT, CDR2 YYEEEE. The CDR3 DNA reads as TGTGCCAGCAGCTTGGGGACAGGGAGTGCTTTCTTT. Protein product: CASSLGTGSAFF.

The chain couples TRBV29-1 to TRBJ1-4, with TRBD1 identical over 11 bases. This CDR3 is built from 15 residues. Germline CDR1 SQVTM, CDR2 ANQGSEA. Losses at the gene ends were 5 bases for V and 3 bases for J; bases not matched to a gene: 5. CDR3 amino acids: CSVQRTGGSNEKLFF. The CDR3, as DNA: TGCAGCGTTCAAAGGACAGGGGGCTCTAATGAAAAACTGTTTTTT.

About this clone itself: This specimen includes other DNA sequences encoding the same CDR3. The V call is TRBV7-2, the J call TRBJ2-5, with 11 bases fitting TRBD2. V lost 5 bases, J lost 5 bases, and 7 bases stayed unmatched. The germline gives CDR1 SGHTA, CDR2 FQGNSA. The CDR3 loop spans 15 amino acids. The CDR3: CASSPLAGVRETQYF. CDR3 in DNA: TGTGCCAGCAGCCCACTAGCGGGAGTGCGGGAGACCCAGTACTTC.

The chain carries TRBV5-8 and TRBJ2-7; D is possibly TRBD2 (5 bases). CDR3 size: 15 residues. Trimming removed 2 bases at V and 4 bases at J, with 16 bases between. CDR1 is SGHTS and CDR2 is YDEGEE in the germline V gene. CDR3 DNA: TGTGCCAGCAGCTTTTATCGACTATCGCCGTACGAGCAGTACTTC. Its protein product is CASSFYRLSPYEQYF.

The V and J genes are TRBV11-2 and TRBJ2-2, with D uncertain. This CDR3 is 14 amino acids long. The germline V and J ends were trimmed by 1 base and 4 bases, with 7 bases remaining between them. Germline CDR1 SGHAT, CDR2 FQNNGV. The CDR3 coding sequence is TGTGCCAGCAGCTTAGTGCGGTCCACCGGGGAGCTGTTTTTT. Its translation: CASSLVRSTGELFF.

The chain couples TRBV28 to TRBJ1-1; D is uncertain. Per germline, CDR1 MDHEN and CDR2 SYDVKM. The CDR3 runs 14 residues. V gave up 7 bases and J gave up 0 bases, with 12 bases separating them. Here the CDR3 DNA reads TGTGCCAGCAAAGGTTGGATTTTGAACACTGAAGCTTTCTTT. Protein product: CASKGWILNTEAFF.

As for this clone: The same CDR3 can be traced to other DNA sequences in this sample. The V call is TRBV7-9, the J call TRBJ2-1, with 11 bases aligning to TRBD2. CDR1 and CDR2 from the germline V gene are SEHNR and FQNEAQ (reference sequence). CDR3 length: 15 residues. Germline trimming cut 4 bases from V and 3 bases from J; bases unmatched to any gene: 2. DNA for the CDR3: TGTGCCAGCAGCTCCGGGACTAGCGGCTACAATGAGCAGTTCTTC. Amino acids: CASSSGTSGYNEQFF.

CDR3 protein: CASSVEISGSNTDTQYF. CDR3 DNA: TGTGCCAGCAGCGTAGAGATTAGCGGGAGTAACACAGATACGCAGTATTTT. The rearrangement joins TRBV9 to TRBJ2-3; 9 bases map to TRBD2. CDR1 and CDR2 (germline): SGDLS, YYNGEE. Trimming removed 0 bases from V and 2 bases from J; junction bases left unmatched: 7. This CDR3 has 17 amino acids.

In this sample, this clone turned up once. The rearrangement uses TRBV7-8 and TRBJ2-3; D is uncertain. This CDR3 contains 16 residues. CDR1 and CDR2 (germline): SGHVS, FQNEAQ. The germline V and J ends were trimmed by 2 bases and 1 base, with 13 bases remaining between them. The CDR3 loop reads CASSLSVALGTDTQYF. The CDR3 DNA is TGTGCCAGCAGCTTATCGGTGGCGCTTGGCACAGATACGCAGTATTTT.

CDR3 nucleotide sequence: TGTGCCAGCTCAAATGGGGGGACCGGGTACGAGCAGTACTTC. It is translated as CASSNGGTGYEQYF. The V call is TRBV7-9, the J call TRBJ2-7; D perhaps matches TRBD2 (6 bases). The CDR3 has 14 amino acids. CDR1 and CDR2 from the germline V gene are SEHNR and FQNEAQ (reference sequence). V lost 8 bases, J lost 4 bases, and 18 bases lay in between.

The CDR3 loop is CASSGARAGEQYF. In nucleotides, the CDR3 is TGTGCCAGCAGTGGTGCTCGTGCGGGGGAGCAGTACTTC. The genes are TRBV6-1 and TRBJ2-7, with a tentative D call TRBD2 (6 bases). The germline V gene encodes CDR1 MNHNS and CDR2 SASEGT. The CDR3 sequence is 13 residues long. Trimming cost V 4 bases and J 7 bases, with 14 bases left between them.

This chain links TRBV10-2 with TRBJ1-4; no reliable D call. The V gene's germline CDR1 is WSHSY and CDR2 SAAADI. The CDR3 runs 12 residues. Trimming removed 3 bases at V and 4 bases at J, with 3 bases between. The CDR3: CASSENNEKLFF. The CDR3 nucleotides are TGCGCCAGCAGTGAAAATAATGAAAAACTGTTTTTT.

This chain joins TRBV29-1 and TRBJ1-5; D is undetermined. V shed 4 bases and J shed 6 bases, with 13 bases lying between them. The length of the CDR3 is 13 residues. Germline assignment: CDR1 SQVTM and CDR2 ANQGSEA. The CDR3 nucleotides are TGCAGCGTTGTCCCAGGTCGCGGTCAGCCCCAGCATTTT. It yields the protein CSVVPGRGQPQHF.

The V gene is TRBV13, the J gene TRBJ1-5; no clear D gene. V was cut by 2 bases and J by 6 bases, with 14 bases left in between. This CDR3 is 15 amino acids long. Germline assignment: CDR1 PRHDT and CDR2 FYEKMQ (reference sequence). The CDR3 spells CASSLNSLGGQPQHF. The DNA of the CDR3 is TGTGCCAGCAGCTTAAACTCTCTGGGCGGTCAGCCCCAGCATTTT.

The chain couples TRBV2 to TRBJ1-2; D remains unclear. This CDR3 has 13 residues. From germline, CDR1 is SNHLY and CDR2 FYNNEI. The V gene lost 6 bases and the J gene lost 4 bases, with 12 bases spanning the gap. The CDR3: CASSTEESYGYTF. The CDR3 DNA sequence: TGTGCCAGCAGCACAGAAGAATCCTATGGCTACACCTTC. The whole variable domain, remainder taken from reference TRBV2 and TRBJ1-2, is EPEVTQTPSHQVTQMGQEVILRCVPISNHLYFYWYRQILGQKVEFLVSFYNNEISEKSEIFDDQFSVERPDGSNFTLKIRSTKLEDSAMYFCASSTEESYGYTFGSGTRLTVV.

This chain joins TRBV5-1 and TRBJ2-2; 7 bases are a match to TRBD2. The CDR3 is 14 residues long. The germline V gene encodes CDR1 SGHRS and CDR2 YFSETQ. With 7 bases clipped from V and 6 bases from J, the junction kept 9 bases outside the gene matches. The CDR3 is CASQLAYVPGELFF. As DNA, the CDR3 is TGCGCCAGCCAACTAGCGTACGTCCCCGGGGAGCTGTTTTTT.

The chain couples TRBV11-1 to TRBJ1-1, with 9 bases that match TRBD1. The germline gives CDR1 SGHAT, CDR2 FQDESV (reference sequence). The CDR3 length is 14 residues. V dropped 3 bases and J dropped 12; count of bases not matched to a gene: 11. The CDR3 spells CASSLLRGTGRTFF. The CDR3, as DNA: TGTGCCAGCAGCTTGTTAAGGGGGACAGGGAGAACTTTCTTT.

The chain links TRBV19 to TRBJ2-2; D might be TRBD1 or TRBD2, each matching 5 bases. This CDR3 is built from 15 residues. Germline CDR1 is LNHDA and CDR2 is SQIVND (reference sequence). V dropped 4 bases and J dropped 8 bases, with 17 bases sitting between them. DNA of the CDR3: TGTGCCAGTAGTACTTTCGGGACCCTTGGGGGGGAGCTGTTTTTT. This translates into CASSTFGTLGGELFF. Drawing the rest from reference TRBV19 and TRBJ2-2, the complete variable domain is DGGITQSPKYLFRKEGQNVTLSCEQNLNHDAMYWYRQDPGQGLRLIYYSQIVNDFQKGDIAEGYSVSREKKESFPLTVTSAQKNPTAFYLCASSTFGTLGGELFFGEGSRLTVL.

Here the CDR3 DNA reads TGTGCCAGCTCCCCCCGGGGGCCGGAGAATGAGCAGTTCTTC. This translates into CASSPRGPENEQFF. This chain uses TRBV18 with TRBJ2-1; perhaps D is TRBD1 or TRBD2 (6 bases each). The V and J ends lost 6 bases and 7 bases respectively, with 16 bases between them. Germline V gives CDR1 KGHSH, CDR2 LQKENI. The CDR3 totals 14 residues.